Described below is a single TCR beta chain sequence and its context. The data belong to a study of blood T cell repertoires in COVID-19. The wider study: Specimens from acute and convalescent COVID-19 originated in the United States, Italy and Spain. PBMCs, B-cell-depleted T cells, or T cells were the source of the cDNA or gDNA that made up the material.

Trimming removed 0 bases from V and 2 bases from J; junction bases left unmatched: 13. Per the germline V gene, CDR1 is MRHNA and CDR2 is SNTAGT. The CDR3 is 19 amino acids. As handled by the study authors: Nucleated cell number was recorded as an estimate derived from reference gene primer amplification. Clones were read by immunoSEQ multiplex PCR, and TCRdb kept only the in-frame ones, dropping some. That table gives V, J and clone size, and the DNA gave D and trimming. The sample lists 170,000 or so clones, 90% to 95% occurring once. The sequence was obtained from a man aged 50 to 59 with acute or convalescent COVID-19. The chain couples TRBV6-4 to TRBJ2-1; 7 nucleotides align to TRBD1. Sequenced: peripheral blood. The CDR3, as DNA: TGTGCCAGCAGTGACTCCACGACACGGGGTCAGGGGGCCTACAATGAGCAGTTCTTC. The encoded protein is CASSDSTTRGQGAYNEQFF.